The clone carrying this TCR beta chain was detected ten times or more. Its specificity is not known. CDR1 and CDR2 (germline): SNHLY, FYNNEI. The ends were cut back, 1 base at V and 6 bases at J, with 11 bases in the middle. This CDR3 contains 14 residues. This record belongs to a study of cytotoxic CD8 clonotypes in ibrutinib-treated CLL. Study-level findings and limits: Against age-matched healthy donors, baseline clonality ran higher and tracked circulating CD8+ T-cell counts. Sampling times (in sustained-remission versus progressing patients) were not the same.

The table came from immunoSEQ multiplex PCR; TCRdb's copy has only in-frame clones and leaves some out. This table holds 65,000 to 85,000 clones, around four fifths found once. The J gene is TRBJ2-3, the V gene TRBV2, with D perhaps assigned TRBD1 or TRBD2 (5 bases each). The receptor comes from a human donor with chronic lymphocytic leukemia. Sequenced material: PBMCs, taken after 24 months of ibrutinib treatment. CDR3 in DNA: TGTGCCAGCAGTGAAGTTCTGGGGACGGATACGCAGTATTTT. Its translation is CASSEVLGTDTQYF.